The 18 T cell receptor beta chains below all came from one sample that was sequenced in a study of siplizumab effects on memory and regulatory T cells. Produced via immunoSEQ multiplex PCR; TCRdb's table is partial and in-frame only. The table shows 75,000 to 100,000 clones, with 90% to 95% occurring only once. Sequencing was carried out using non-Treg CD4+ T cells sorted from blood. These receptors came from a human donor in good health.

The V call is TRBV7-8, the J call TRBJ2-7; no reliable D call. Germline V gene data show CDR1 as SGHVS and CDR2 as FQNEAQ. This CDR3 has 12 amino acids. Trimming removed 3 bases at V and 0 bases at J, with 3 bases between. The DNA for the CDR3 is TGTGCCAGCAGCTTCAGCTCCTACGAGCAGTACTTC. It translates to CASSFSSYEQYF.

The chain links TRBV10-3 to TRBJ1-2, with 12 bases matching TRBD1. The CDR3 has 15 residues. Germline values: CDR1 ENHRY, CDR2 SYGVKD. The junction had 5 bases not matched to a gene; V was cut back by 2 bases and J by 7 bases. CDR3 residues: CAISEGTGGAGGYTF. The CDR3, as DNA: TGTGCCATCAGTGAGGGGACAGGGGGCGCGGGTGGCTACACCTTC.

The chain has TRBV5-5 and TRBJ1-2, with D maybe TRBD1 (5 bases). The CDR3 is 16 amino acids. The V end lost 1 base, the J end lost 4 bases, and 17 bases lay between the germline ends. CDR1 is SGHKS, CDR2 YYEKEE, per germline (reference sequence). CDR3 residues: CASSLRTFHIGYGYTF. The CDR3, as DNA: TGTGCCAGCAGCTTGCGGACATTCCACATTGGCTATGGCTACACCTTC.

The chain combines TRBV18 with TRBJ2-3, with 7 positions matching TRBD1. There are 15 residues in the CDR3. After removal of 4 bases from V and 0 bases from J, the junction contained 4 bases not matched to a gene. From germline, CDR1 is KGHSH and CDR2 LQKENI. The CDR3 loop reads CASSLRTGSTDTQYF. The CDR3 DNA is TGTGCCAGCTCACTAAGGACAGGTAGCACAGATACGCAGTATTTT.

V and J are TRBV18 and TRBJ2-5; a possible D gene is TRBD2 (6 bases). The CDR3 length is 15 residues. CDR1 is KGHSH and CDR2 is LQKENI in the germline V gene. Trimming took 2 bases from V and 5 from J, leaving 15 bases between them. CDR3: CASSPERLVQETQYF. The CDR3 coding sequence is TGTGCCAGCTCACCAGAGAGACTAGTACAGGAGACCCAGTACTTC. The full variable domain, completed using reference TRBV18 and TRBJ2-5, is NAGVMQNPRHLVRRRGQEARLRCSPMKGHSHVYWYRQLPEEGLKFMVYLQKENIIDESGMPKERFSAEFPKEGPSILRIQQVVRGDSAAYFCASSPERLVQETQYFGPGTRLLVL.

This clone was picked up one time. The gene calls are TRBV15 and TRBJ2-7; D unresolved. Trimming took 4 bases from V and 2 from J, leaving 9 bases between them. The CDR3 length is 13 residues. CDR1 is LNHNV, CDR2 YYDKDF, per germline (reference sequence). The CDR3 coding sequence is TGTGCCACCAGCAACGACGGAACCTACGAGCAGTACTTC. Translating it yields CATSNDGTYEQYF. The entire variable domain, with the rest obtained from reference TRBV15 and TRBJ2-7, is as follows: DAMVIQNPRYQVTQFGKPVTLSCSQTLNHNVMYWYQQKSSQAPKLLFHYYDKDFNNEADTPDNFQSRRPNTSFCFLDIRSPGLGDTAMYLCATSNDGTYEQYFGPGTRLTVT.

This clone is a singleton in its sample. J is TRBJ2-1 and V is TRBV29-1; D ambiguous. Per germline, CDR1 SQVTM and CDR2 ANQGSEA. The V and J ends lost 7 bases and 2 bases respectively, with 9 bases between them. The CDR3 is 12 amino acids. CDR3 amino acids: CSGLGTYNEQFF. As DNA, the CDR3 is TGCAGCGGACTGGGAACCTACAATGAGCAGTTCTTC.

The chain employs TRBV7-9 and TRBJ2-3; 12 nucleotides align to TRBD1. Germline CDR1 SEHNR, CDR2 FQNEAQ (reference sequence). V lost 5 bases to trimming and J lost 3 bases; unmatched junction nucleotides: 9. The CDR3 consists of 17 residues. The CDR3: CASSPLGTGGRTDTQYF. CDR3 in DNA: TGTGCCAGCAGCCCCCTCGGGACAGGGGGCAGGACAGATACGCAGTATTTT.

This chain joins TRBV5-1 and TRBJ1-1; a possible D gene is TRBD1 (6 bases). The CDR3 has 14 residues. Germline lookup yields CDR1 SGHRS and CDR2 YFSETQ. The V gene lost 5 bases and the J gene lost 3 bases, with 14 bases spanning the gap. CDR3 nucleotides: TGCGCCAGCAGGGTGGGGGGCGCGGACACTGAAGCTTTCTTT. Its protein is CASRVGGADTEAFF.

The chain is built from TRBV6-1 and TRBJ1-2; tentative D call: TRBD1 (5 bases). The germline CDR1 and CDR2 sequences are MNHNS and SASEGT. Trimming pared 2 bases from V and 5 bases from J, leaving 24 bases between. The CDR3 is made up of 18 amino acids. CDR3 protein: CASSEQPISRVGVYGYTF. CDR3 DNA sequence: TGTGCCAGCAGTGAACAGCCCATATCCAGGGTGGGGGTTTATGGCTACACCTTC.

J is TRBJ1-4 and V is TRBV30; D gene ambiguous. This CDR3 region has 13 residues. V lost 0 bases and J lost 8, with 10 bases in between. The V gene's germline CDR1 is GTSNPN and CDR2 SVGIG (reference sequence). The CDR3 DNA follows: TGTGCCTGGAGTGTACTAGGGCACGAAAAACTGTTTTTT. Amino acids: CAWSVLGHEKLFF.

The chain employs TRBV11-3 and TRBJ1-2; no clear D gene. Between the trimmed V and J ends, which lost 5 bases and 6 bases, there was a span of 16 bases. CDR1 SGHNT and CDR2 YENEEA come from the germline V gene. There are 14 residues in the CDR3. The CDR3 loop reads CASSPLFTMDGYTF. The DNA of the CDR3 is TGTGCCAGCAGCCCCCTTTTCACGATGGATGGCTACACCTTC.

The chain couples TRBV4-3 to TRBJ1-5; D is possibly TRBD1 (6 bases). The ends were cut back, 4 bases at V and 0 bases at J, with 10 bases in the middle. The CDR3 runs to 15 residues. Germline V lookup: CDR1 LGHNA, CDR2 YSLEER. This CDR3 reads CASSPDRYSNQPQHF. CDR3 bases: TGCGCCAGCAGCCCAGACAGGTATAGCAATCAGCCCCAGCATTTT.

V usage is TRBV7-8 and J usage is TRBJ1-2; 9 bases agree with TRBD1. With V trimmed by 10 bases and J by 3 bases, 12 bases remained unmatched. Germline loops: CDR1 SGHVS, CDR2 FQNEAQ. The CDR3 is made up of 15 amino acids. As DNA, the CDR3 is TGTGCCACTCGGGACAGGGAAGTTAATGACTATGGCTACACCTTC. The encoded protein is CATRDREVNDYGYTF.

The rearrangement joins TRBV2 to TRBJ1-1; D gene unclear. This CDR3 is built from 14 residues. Trimming pared 4 bases from V and 0 bases from J, leaving 9 bases between. Germline-derived CDR1 and CDR2 are SNHLY and FYNNEI. As DNA, the CDR3 is TGTGCCAGCAGTGTGGAGGGTATGAACACTGAAGCTTTCTTT. This encodes CASSVEGMNTEAFF.

This clone was recorded only once. V is TRBV23-1 and J is TRBJ2-7; 8 bases fit TRBD2. TRBV23-1 has ORF status, its function being uncertain. Trimming cost V 4 bases and J 3 bases; bases outside gene matches: 17. The CDR3 runs 18 residues. CDR3 protein: CASSPRVGKLAEVYEQYF. CDR3 nucleotide sequence: TGCGCCAGCAGTCCCAGAGTGGGAAAACTAGCGGAGGTCTACGAGCAGTACTTC.

J is TRBJ2-1 and V is TRBV14, with D perhaps matching TRBD2 (6 bases). V lost 1 base, J lost 15 bases, and 13 bases lay in between. The length of the CDR3 is 12 residues. Germline CDR1 SGHDN, CDR2 FVKESK. CDR3 DNA: TGTGCCAGCAGCCAAGTTTTCGCGGGGTGGTTCTTC. Protein: CASSQVFAGWFF.

This sequence joins TRBV15 and TRBJ2-2; D is undetermined. This CDR3 is built from 17 residues. Trimming removed 0 bases at V and 2 bases at J, with 13 bases between. Germline V gives CDR1 LNHNV, CDR2 YYDKDF (reference sequence). The CDR3 DNA follows: TGTGCCACCAGCAGAGATACACTAACTGACAACACCGGGGAGCTGTTTTTT. The encoded protein is CATSRDTLTDNTGELFF.